These 32 T cell receptor beta chains came from one sample sequenced in a study of blood T cell repertoires in COVID-19. Some clones are missing from TCRdb's copy, which holds only in-frame ones; the method was immunoSEQ multiplex PCR. The profile covers approximately 260,000 clones, with about 79% appearing a single time and approximately 9.4% taken by the ten largest. The source material was peripheral blood. The receptors derive from a woman of 80 years or more with acute or convalescent COVID-19.

The chain carries TRBV18 and TRBJ2-7; 7 nucleotides match TRBD1. CDR1 and CDR2 (germline): KGHSH, LQKENI. V was clipped by 3 bases and J by 3 bases; unmatched bases: 11. This CDR3 comprises 16 residues. The CDR3 reads CASSPGSTGSIYEQYF. CDR3 nucleotides: TGTGCCAGCTCACCCGGTTCGACAGGGTCTATCTACGAGCAGTACTTC. Looking up the rest from reference TRBV18 and TRBJ2-7 gives the full variable domain: NAGVMQNPRHLVRRRGQEARLRCSPMKGHSHVYWYRQLPEEGLKFMVYLQKENIIDESGMPKERFSAEFPKEGPSILRIQQVVRGDSAAYFCASSPGSTGSIYEQYFGPGTRLTVT.

This chain connects TRBV25-1 to TRBJ2-3; 10 nucleotides agree with TRBD1. Trimming removed 6 bases from V and 3 bases from J; junction bases left unmatched: 3. Per germline, CDR1 MGHDK and CDR2 SYGVNS. This CDR3 spans 14 amino acids. The CDR3 DNA sequence: TGTGCCAGCAGGAGGACAGGGGGGACAGATACGCAGTATTTT. Amino acids: CASRRTGGTDTQYF.

The chain combines TRBV4-2 with TRBJ2-3, with D unclear. The V and J ends lost 4 bases and 0 bases respectively, with 8 bases between them. The CDR3 totals 14 residues. Germline V lookup: CDR1 LGHNA, CDR2 YNFKEQ. The CDR3 loop reads CASSRSVSTDTQYF. The CDR3 DNA reads as TGTGCCAGCAGCCGCTCAGTTAGCACAGATACGCAGTATTTT.

CDR3 DNA sequence: TGTGCCAGCAGTCCGGACAGGGGTTCCCTGGAGCAGTACTTC. Translation gives CASSPDRGSLEQYF. The chain joins TRBV27 to TRBJ2-7, with TRBD1 matching 9 bases. Per germline, CDR1 MNHEY and CDR2 SMNVEV (reference sequence). The CDR3 sequence is 14 residues long. V shed 5 bases and J 7 bases; nucleotides not matched to a gene: 9.

V gene TRBV19 combines with J gene TRBJ1-4, with D tentatively TRBD1 (6 bases). The CDR3 is made up of 17 amino acids. Germline loops: CDR1 LNHDA, CDR2 SQIVND (reference sequence). Trimming stripped 3 bases from V and 0 bases from J, with 14 bases between. The CDR3 spells CASSMPSDRSTNEKLFF. Written as DNA, the CDR3 is TGTGCCAGTAGTATGCCCTCGGACAGATCAACTAATGAAAAACTGTTTTTT.

The chain employs TRBV19 and TRBJ1-3, with 7 bases matching TRBD1. V shed 0 bases, J shed 0 bases, and the junction held 2 bases outside the gene matches. The CDR3 length is 16 residues. Germline V gene data show CDR1 as LNHDA and CDR2 as SQIVND (reference sequence). The CDR3 DNA is TGTGCCAGTAGTATAGAGGGACAGCTCTCTGGAAACACCATATATTTT. Protein: CASSIEGQLSGNTIYF.

As regards this clone: The sample holds other DNA sequences that translate to the same CDR3. The chain recombines TRBV28 with TRBJ1-5; D is unresolved. The germline V gene has CDR1 MDHEN and CDR2 SYDVKM. This CDR3 is built from 12 residues. The V end lost 3 bases, the J end lost 4 bases, and 4 bases lay between the germline ends. DNA for the CDR3: TGTGCCAGCAGTTTGCGAAATCAGCCCCAGCATTTT. Its protein product is CASSLRNQPQHF.

This clone was counted at least ten times. V gene TRBV10-1 combines with J gene TRBJ1-1; a possible D gene is TRBD1 (6 bases). CDR1 WNHNN and CDR2 SYGVQD come from the germline V gene (reference sequence). The CDR3 covers 13 residues. With 4 bases removed from V and 1 base from J, the gap between germline ends came to 7 bases. The CDR3 protein is CASSATGNTEAFF. DNA of the CDR3: TGCGCCAGCAGTGCGACAGGGAACACTGAAGCTTTCTTT.

The chain couples TRBV9 to TRBJ2-2; TRBD2 is a possible D gene (6 bases). CDR3 length equals 15 residues. Looked up from germline, CDR1 is SGDLS and CDR2 is YYNGEE. The germline V and J ends were trimmed by 0 bases and 7 bases, with 13 bases remaining between them. The CDR3 is CASSVETLGGGELFF. The CDR3 DNA reads TGTGCCAGCAGCGTAGAAACGTTGGGGGGCGGGGAGCTGTTTTTT. The full variable domain, its missing parts supplied by reference TRBV9 and TRBJ2-2, is DSGVTQTPKHLITATGQRVTLRCSPRSGDLSVYWYQQSLDQGLQFLIQYYNGEERAKGNILERFSAQQFPDLHSELNLSSLELGDSALYFCASSVETLGGGELFFGEGSRLTVL.

The V call is TRBV5-1, the J call TRBJ2-7; 9 nucleotides agree with TRBD1. From germline, CDR1 is SGHRS and CDR2 YFSETQ. After removal of 1 base from V and 1 base from J, the junction contained 3 bases not matched to a gene. This CDR3 region has 15 residues. The CDR3 DNA reads as TGCGCCAGCAGCTTGTTGACAGGGGGTTCCTACGAGCAGTACTTC. Protein: CASSLLTGGSYEQYF. The entire variable domain, with the rest obtained from reference TRBV5-1 and TRBJ2-7, is as follows: KAGVTQTPRYLIKTRGQQVTLSCSPISGHRSVSWYQQTPGQGLQFLFEYFSETQRNKGNFPGRFSGRQFSNSRSEMNVSTLELGDSALYLCASSLLTGGSYEQYFGPGTRLTVT.

This sequence joins TRBV5-6 and TRBJ1-1; 7 bases match TRBD1. The CDR3 loop spans 17 amino acids. Looked up from germline, CDR1 is SGHDT and CDR2 is YYEEEE. The V and J ends lost 0 bases and 0 bases, in that order; junction bases with no gene match: 8. CDR3 protein: CASSLVGQGVMNTEAFF. CDR3 coding DNA: TGTGCCAGCAGCTTGGTGGGCCAGGGGGTAATGAACACTGAAGCTTTCTTT.

V is TRBV6-4 and J is TRBJ2-2; TRBD1 agrees at 10 bases. Germline values: CDR1 MRHNA, CDR2 SNTAGT. J was trimmed by 4 bases and V by 9 bases; bases with no gene match: 5. This CDR3 region has 14 residues. CDR3 nucleotide sequence: TGTGCCAGACGGGACAGGGGCGGCACCGGGGAGCTGTTTTTT. It specifies CARRDRGGTGELFF.

The chain links TRBV27 to TRBJ1-5; D ambiguous. The CDR3 length is 13 residues. The V gene's germline CDR1 is MNHEY and CDR2 SMNVEV (reference sequence). V lost 4 bases, J lost 1 base, and 5 bases lay in between. The CDR3 region has the DNA TGTGCCAGCAGTTACAGCAGCAATCAGCCCCAGCATTTT. Protein product: CASSYSSNQPQHF.

The chain carries TRBV18 and TRBJ2-7; possibly TRBD2 for D (5 bases). The germline V gene has CDR1 KGHSH and CDR2 LQKENI. The V gene lost 2 bases and the J gene lost 2 bases, with 10 bases spanning the gap. The CDR3 contains 14 residues. In DNA, the CDR3 is TGTGCCAGCTCACCATCGGGGAAGCCCTACGAGCAGTACTTC. It yields the protein CASSPSGKPYEQYF.

The V call is TRBV28, the J call TRBJ1-1; 8 nucleotides line up with TRBD1. V trimming: 6 bases; J trimming: 1 base; junction bases outside the gene matches: 7. The CDR3 is 15 amino acids. Germline assignment: CDR1 MDHEN and CDR2 SYDVKM. The CDR3 loop reads CASRSNRGKNTEAFF. The CDR3 nucleotides are TGTGCCAGCAGGTCAAACAGGGGGAAGAACACTGAAGCTTTCTTT.

The V gene is TRBV2, the J gene TRBJ2-7; D gene uncertain. The CDR3 loop spans 14 amino acids. Trimming cost V 8 bases and J 3 bases, with 17 bases left between them. Germline loops: CDR1 SNHLY, CDR2 FYNNEI. The CDR3 sequence: CASRPIQSSYEQYF. CDR3 coding DNA: TGTGCCAGCCGTCCAATACAGAGTAGCTACGAGCAGTACTTC.

V is TRBV5-4 and J is TRBJ2-7; 11 nucleotides match TRBD1. This CDR3 is built from 16 residues. Germline CDR1 reads SGHNT; CDR2 reads YYREEE (reference sequence). J gave up 4 bases and V 4 bases, and 10 bases lay outside the gene matches. The CDR3 here is CASSSPGQGGFYEQYF. The DNA of the CDR3 is TGTGCCAGCAGCAGCCCGGGACAGGGGGGATTTTACGAGCAGTACTTC.

The chain is built from TRBV5-4 and TRBJ2-5; TRBD2 might be the D (7 bases). The germline V gene has CDR1 SGHNT and CDR2 YYREEE (reference sequence). V dropped 4 bases and J dropped 5 bases, with 18 bases sitting between them. CDR3 length: 15 residues. For the CDR3, the DNA is TGTGCCAGCAGCCCACCCTGGGGGGGCCGGGAGACCCAGTACTTC. Translated, it gives CASSPPWGGRETQYF. Variable domain in full (rest from reference TRBV5-4 and TRBJ2-5): ETGVTQSPTHLIKTRGQQVTLRCSSQSGHNTVSWYQQALGQGPQFIFQYYREEENGRGNFPPRFSGLQFPNYSSELNVNALELDDSALYLCASSPPWGGRETQYFGPGTRLLVL.

The chain is built from TRBV5-1 and TRBJ2-5, with 11 bases matching TRBD1. This CDR3 region has 14 residues. Trimming at V came to 4 bases and at J to 4 bases, leaving 3 bases not matched to a gene. Germline lookup yields CDR1 SGHRS and CDR2 YFSETQ. Here the CDR3 DNA reads TGCGCCAGCAGCACGGGGACAGGGGGAGAGACCCAGTACTTC. As protein: CASSTGTGGETQYF.

V usage is TRBV6-6 and J usage is TRBJ2-4; possible D gene TRBD2, 5 bases. The CDR3 covers 10 residues. CDR1 and CDR2 (germline): MNHNY, SVGAGI (reference sequence). Trimming pared 11 bases from V and 4 bases from J, leaving 6 bases between. The CDR3 sequence: CASGKNIQYF. CDR3 in DNA: TGTGCCTCGGGGAAAAACATTCAGTACTTC.

The chain employs TRBV28 and TRBJ2-1; 7 bases are shared with TRBD1. V gave up 7 bases and J gave up 3 bases; unmatched junction bases: 9. Germline V gives CDR1 MDHEN, CDR2 SYDVKM. CDR3 length equals 15 residues. The CDR3 DNA reads TGTGCCAGCACCTACGGACAGGTGATCTACAATGAGCAGTTCTTC. Amino acid sequence: CASTYGQVIYNEQFF.

This clone came up a few times. Other DNA sequences in the sample encode the same CDR3. The chain combines TRBV12-3 or TRBV12-4 with TRBJ1-2; D remains unclear. This CDR3 is built from 12 residues. The V end lost 1 base, the J end lost 4 bases, and 4 bases lay between the germline ends. The CDR3 sequence is CASSLGPYGYTF. The CDR3 DNA follows: TGTGCCAGCAGTTTAGGGCCCTATGGCTACACCTTC.

The gene calls are TRBV18 and TRBJ1-1; no clear D gene. The germline V gene encodes CDR1 KGHSH and CDR2 LQKENI. Trimming took off 3 bases at V and 1 base at J, with 12 bases between the two ends. The CDR3 contains 15 residues. The CDR3 reads CASSPPLRGNTEAFF. In DNA form, the CDR3 reads TGTGCCAGCTCACCCCCACTCCGGGGGAACACTGAAGCTTTCTTT. The whole variable domain, filled in from reference TRBV18 and TRBJ1-1, reads NAGVMQNPRHLVRRRGQEARLRCSPMKGHSHVYWYRQLPEEGLKFMVYLQKENIIDESGMPKERFSAEFPKEGPSILRIQQVVRGDSAAYFCASSPPLRGNTEAFFGQGTRLTVV.

V gene TRBV4-1 combines with J gene TRBJ1-1; 11 nucleotides agree with TRBD1. Germline trimming cut 4 bases from V and 6 bases from J; bases unmatched to any gene: 7. This CDR3 spans 15 amino acids. Germline V gene data show CDR1 as MGHRA and CDR2 as YSYEKL. Here the CDR3 reads CASSPGTGGSAEAFF. CDR3 sequence (DNA): TGCGCCAGCAGCCCAGGGACAGGGGGGTCGGCTGAAGCTTTCTTT.

This clone was detected once. The rearrangement uses TRBV21-1 and TRBJ2-1; the table names TRBD1, a call not compared with the DNA. TRBV21-1 is flagged as a pseudogene. This CDR3 is built from 16 residues. CDR3 DNA: TGTGCCAGCAACCAAGGGCGGACAGGGGTTATCAATGAGCAGTTCTTC. Its translation is CASNQGRTGVINEQFF.

This chain uses TRBV2 with TRBJ1-4; D is uncertain. Germline V gives CDR1 SNHLY, CDR2 FYNNEI. The CDR3 length is 14 residues. V lost 8 bases and J 7 bases, leaving 17 bases between the germline ends. The CDR3 sequence is CASSVGGNAEKLFF. The CDR3 DNA sequence: TGTGCCAGCTCGGTGGGAGGTAACGCTGAAAAACTGTTTTTT.

The rearrangement uses TRBV19 and TRBJ2-7; D is perhaps TRBD2 (6 bases). V dropped 3 bases and J dropped 6 bases, with 15 bases sitting between them. Per the germline V gene, CDR1 is LNHDA and CDR2 is SQIVND (reference sequence). The CDR3 runs 14 residues. The CDR3 DNA follows: TGTGCCAGTAGTATGAGGGGTTTTAGCGGCGAGCAGTACTTC. It yields the protein CASSMRGFSGEQYF. The variable domain in full, with the rest retrieved from reference TRBV19 and TRBJ2-7, is DGGITQSPKYLFRKEGQNVTLSCEQNLNHDAMYWYRQDPGQGLRLIYYSQIVNDFQKGDIAEGYSVSREKKESFPLTVTSAQKNPTAFYLCASSMRGFSGEQYFGPGTRLTVT.

The V and J genes are TRBV5-1 and TRBJ2-2; 7 bases agree with TRBD1. J lost 4 bases, V lost 4 bases, and 7 bases had no gene match. CDR3 length: 15 amino acids. CDR1 is SGHRS and CDR2 is YFSETQ in the germline V gene. CDR3 protein: CASSPLTGPTGELFF. CDR3 bases: TGCGCCAGCAGCCCTTTGACAGGGCCCACCGGGGAGCTGTTTTTT.

This clone came up many times. The chain combines TRBV2 with TRBJ1-6; 8 nucleotides align to TRBD1. CDR1 and CDR2 from the germline V gene are SNHLY and FYNNEI. CDR3 length: 15 amino acids. V lost 7 bases to trimming and J lost 7 bases; unmatched junction nucleotides: 9. The CDR3 protein is CASTLTGEGNSPLHF. CDR3 in DNA: TGTGCCAGCACCCTGACAGGGGAGGGGAATTCACCCCTCCACTTT. The full variable domain, completed using reference TRBV2 and TRBJ1-6, is EPEVTQTPSHQVTQMGQEVILRCVPISNHLYFYWYRQILGQKVEFLVSFYNNEISEKSEIFDDQFSVERPDGSNFTLKIRSTKLEDSAMYFCASTLTGEGNSPLHFGNGTRLTVT.

This chain joins TRBV28 and TRBJ2-1, with TRBD1 matching over 8 bases. Germline V lookup: CDR1 MDHEN, CDR2 SYDVKM. The CDR3 sequence is 15 residues long. The J segment lost 3 bases and the V segment lost 7 bases, leaving 8 bases of the junction unmatched. DNA of the CDR3: TGTGCCAGCACCTACGACAGGGGAGTCTACAATGAGCAGTTCTTC. Protein sequence: CASTYDRGVYNEQFF.

J is TRBJ1-6 and V is TRBV2; D gene ambiguous. Per germline, CDR1 SNHLY and CDR2 FYNNEI. V dropped 4 bases and J dropped 1 base, with 11 bases sitting between them. The CDR3 runs 16 residues. CDR3: CASSGGGGSYNSPLHF. The CDR3 DNA sequence: TGTGCCAGCAGTGGCGGCGGAGGGTCCTATAATTCACCCCTCCACTTT.

With respect to this clone: The identical CDR3 is also encoded by other nucleotide sequences in the sample. The gene calls are TRBV2 and TRBJ1-1; D is perhaps TRBD1 (6 bases). Trimming shortened V by 6 bases and J by 1 base, and 9 bases separated the two germline ends. Germline lookup yields CDR1 SNHLY and CDR2 FYNNEI. The CDR3 totals 13 residues. CDR3 coding DNA: TGTGCCAGCAGCGGACAGCCGAACACTGAAGCTTTCTTT. This encodes CASSGQPNTEAFF.